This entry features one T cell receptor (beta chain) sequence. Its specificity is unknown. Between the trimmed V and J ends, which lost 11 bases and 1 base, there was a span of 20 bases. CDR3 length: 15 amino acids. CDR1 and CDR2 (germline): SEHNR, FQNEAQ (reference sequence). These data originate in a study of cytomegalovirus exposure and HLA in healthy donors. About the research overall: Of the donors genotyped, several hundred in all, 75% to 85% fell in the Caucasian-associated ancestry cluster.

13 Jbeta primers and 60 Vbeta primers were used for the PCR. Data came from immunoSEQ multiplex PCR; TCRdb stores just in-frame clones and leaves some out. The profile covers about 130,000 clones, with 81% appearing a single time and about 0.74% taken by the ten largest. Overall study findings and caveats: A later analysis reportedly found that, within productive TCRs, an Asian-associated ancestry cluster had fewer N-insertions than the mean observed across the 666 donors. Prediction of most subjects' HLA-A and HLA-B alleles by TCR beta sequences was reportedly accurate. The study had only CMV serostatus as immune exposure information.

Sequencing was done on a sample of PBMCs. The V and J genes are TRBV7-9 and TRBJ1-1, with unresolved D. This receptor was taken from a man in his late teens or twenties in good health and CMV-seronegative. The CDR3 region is CASTPFGSQNTEAFF. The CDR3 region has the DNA TGTGCCTCTACCCCCTTTGGTAGCCAGAACACTGAAGCTTTCTTT. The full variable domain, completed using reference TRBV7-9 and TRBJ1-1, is DTGVSQNPRHKITKRGQNVTFRCDPISEHNRLYWYRQTLGQGPEFLTYFQNEAQLEKSRLLSDRFSAERPKGSFSTLEIQRTEQGDSAMYLCASTPFGSQNTEAFFGQGTRLTVV.